A single T cell receptor (beta chain) is shown here with its context. Its antigen is currently unknown. These data originate in a study of T cells expressing NK-cell markers. Overall study context: Sorted CD3+CD56+NKG2C+, CD3+CD56+NKG2C- and CD3+CD56-NKG2C+ T-cell subsets were beta-chain profiled. Seropositivity for HCMV was found in seven of the eight sequenced donors, with one seronegative.

CDR3 length: 14 amino acids. Germline V gene lookup returns CDR1 LNHDA and CDR2 SQIVND (reference sequence). The cDNA for TCR beta came from 5'RACE template switching with UMIs. TCRdb re-analyzed the 5' RACE reads; it lists each CDR3 protein once, without DNA. The sample data list a few hundred thousand distinct CDR3 sequences. Findings and caveats of the study: In a few donors, dominant clonotypes made up about 25-60.1% of CD3+CD56-NKG2C+ cells.

The sample consisted of blood T cells: a sorted CD56 or NKG2C T cell subset, CD4+ or CD8+ T cells, or bulk PBMC T cells (not recorded which). The receptor was derived from a man aged 18 to 29 in good health. The chain employs TRBV19 and TRBJ2-1; TCRdb names TRBD2, which stays unverified in the absence of DNA. The CDR3 region is CASNPETSGREQFF.